These T cell receptor beta chains were read from a single sample in a study of T cells in localized non-small cell lung cancer. Sequencing was performed with immunoSEQ multiplex PCR; in TCRdb, only in-frame clones are kept and a portion is missing. Here the sample spans approximately 12,000 clones, 65% to 85% being singletons. The source was peripheral blood, collected before any cancer treatment. These receptor sequences come from a male donor at least 60 years old with stage I lung adenocarcinoma. Both conserved end residues are part of each CDR3. Each record gives: V gene, CDR3 protein.

TRBV7-9,CASTPSGHNEQFF
TRBV18,CASSRQGAGSDTEAFF
TRBV7-2,CASSFYPNTGELFF
TRBV28,CASSSAQGSLLYEQYF
TRBV7-9,CASSFQTISGEQYF
TRBV5-1,CASSLRQYTEAFF
TRBV29-1,CSASGLAGPSDTQYF
TRBV28,CATSTGRVNTGELFF
TRBV2,CASSFFLDGQVDEQYF
TRBV4-3,CASSQAGDRSYEQYF
TRBV5-4,CASTRTSGRRGTGELFF
TRBV5-4,CASSLLPDRAKNIQYF
TRBV18,CASSPPFRSDTQYF
TRBV28,CASGGGAGNTIYF
TRBV7-9,CASVTFYNEQFF
TRBV19,CASSMLRTSPDTQYF
TRBV10-3,CATSPGTNEQYF
TRBV2,CASAGTGTYEQYF
TRBV7-8,CASSLDRLAGNKNIQYF
TRBV6-1,CASSEWQALSYNEQFF
TRBV7-6,CASSLRAGPGGDRTDTQYF
TRBV29-1,CSQTNRELGTDTQYF
TRBV28,CASSFRQTGDNEQFF
TRBV18,CASHLARDRLKSSGNTIYF
TRBV9,CASSSGRTGGYEQYF
TRBV28,CASSLSGTGGTQYF
TRBV10-3,CAISPIGSSYNSPLHF
TRBV7-8,CASGVGISRRVLQETQYF
TRBV5-4,CASSPGTSGIPGELFF
TRBV18,CASSPQQDTEAFF
TRBV7-2,CASSLIANTGELFF
TRBV27,CASSFRSEQFF
TRBV11-1,CASSLGRGGSRGEQYF
TRBV7-8,CASSPGLAGFLMLEQYF
TRBV28,CASSLSGNQPQHF
TRBV18,CASSPRRLMGVNEQYF
TRBV10-3,CAISERSYEQYF
TRBV4-2,CASSRGPVTSGANVLTF
TRBV7-8,CASRLSGAWDAGELFF
TRBV18,CASSPGIGTGTVGELFF
TRBV7-7,CASSKGQRPELETQYF
TRBV28,CASKRTGTYEQYF
TRBV6-6,CASSPWGGTGGFF
TRBV7-3,CASSLGTSGISYEQYF
TRBV6-6,CASSFATTGNTIYF
TRBV5-8,CASSLDGQGYYEQYF
TRBV7-8,CASSLARVGRGGKLFF
TRBV7-2,CASSRGREAYNEQFF
TRBV6-6,CASIDAGTGTYEQYF
TRBV6-1,CASSAWQSKNIQYF
TRBV5-1,CASGREAVGEQFF
TRBV9,CASSASPTGGREKLFF
TRBV11-2,CASRGLESGNTIYF